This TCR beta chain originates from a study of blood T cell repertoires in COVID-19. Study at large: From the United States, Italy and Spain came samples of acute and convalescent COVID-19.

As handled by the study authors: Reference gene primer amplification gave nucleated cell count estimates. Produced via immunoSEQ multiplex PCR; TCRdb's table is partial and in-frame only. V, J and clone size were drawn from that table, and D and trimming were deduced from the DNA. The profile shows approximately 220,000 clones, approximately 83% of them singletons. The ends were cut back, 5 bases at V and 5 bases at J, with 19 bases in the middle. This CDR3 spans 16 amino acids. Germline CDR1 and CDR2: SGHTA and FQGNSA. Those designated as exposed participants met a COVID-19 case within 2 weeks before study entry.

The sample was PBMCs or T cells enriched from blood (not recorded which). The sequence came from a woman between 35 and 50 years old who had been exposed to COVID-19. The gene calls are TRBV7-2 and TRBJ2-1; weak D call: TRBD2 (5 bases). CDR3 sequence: CASSPVRLALNNEQFF. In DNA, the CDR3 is TGTGCCAGCAGCCCAGTCCGGCTAGCTCTCAACAATGAGCAGTTCTTC.